The 4 T cell receptor beta chains in this list originate from one sample, sequenced in a study of shared clonotypes between healthy human individuals. Sequenced by immunoSEQ multiplex PCR; TCRdb stores in-frame clones only, minus some. The sample carries about 600,000 clones, around 97% recorded once. Sequenced sample: naive CD4+ T cells sorted from blood. Subset reported: CD45RA+ positively selected. The receptors come from a woman aged 25 to 39 in good health.

Only one count was recorded for this clone. The V call is TRBV19, the J call TRBJ2-7; a possible D gene is TRBD1 (5 bases). V was shortened by 4 bases and J by 0 bases, with 10 bases between the two germline ends. Per the germline V gene, CDR1 is LNHDA and CDR2 is SQIVND (reference sequence). CDR3 length equals 14 residues. DNA of the CDR3: TGTGCCAGTAGTACGACGACAGACTCCTACGAGCAGTACTTC. It codes for CASSTTTDSYEQYF.

In regard to this clone: Other DNA sequences in the sample encode the same CDR3. The chain uses TRBV28 and TRBJ2-3; D is ambiguous. Between the trimmed V and J ends, which lost 6 bases and 4 bases, there was a span of 5 bases. This CDR3 region has 11 residues. Germline V lookup: CDR1 MDHEN, CDR2 SYDVKM. DNA for the CDR3: TGTGCCAGCAGGAAGGCAGATACGCAGTATTTT. Its protein is CASRKADTQYF.

This clone was detected once. This chain links TRBV5-8 with TRBJ1-3, with TRBD1 as a possible D gene (5 bases). V was pared by 4 bases and J by 2 bases, with 13 bases between. Germline CDR1 and CDR2: SGHTS and YDEGEE. The CDR3 has 15 amino acids. The CDR3 here is CASSPGRAAGNTIYF. The CDR3 DNA follows: TGTGCCAGCAGCCCAGGCAGGGCTGCTGGAAACACCATATATTTT.

This chain links TRBV5-1 with TRBJ1-1; 7 nucleotides align to TRBD1. This CDR3 spans 17 amino acids. J gave up 0 bases and V 1 base, and 9 bases lay outside the gene matches. The V gene's germline CDR1 is SGHRS and CDR2 YFSETQ. CDR3 bases: TGCGCCAGCAGCTTGCGCGACCGGGGGACAGTGAACACTGAAGCTTTCTTT. It translates to CASSLRDRGTVNTEAFF.